This T cell receptor (beta chain) came from a study of metastatic and nonmetastatic thyroid tumors (TCRdb year 2020). Notes on the research overall: The researchers compared repertoires between peripheral blood samples and tumor or nodule tissue samples from patients with malignant or benign thyroid disease. What the study reported, not specific to this receptor: In both blood and tumor samples, malignant tumors were reported to have significantly higher TCR beta diversity than benign nodules.

According to the germline V gene, CDR1 reads SGHVS and CDR2 reads FQNEAQ. Counted from cysteine to phenylalanine, this CDR3 has 14 amino acids. The retained sequence is limited to the CDR3, 42 bases, with the frame set at the first base. Library preparation was by PCR. The sequencing machine was an Illumina HiSeq 4000. High-throughput sequencing was used to profile the CDR3 region of the TCR beta-chain in every patient. As for the original processing: Drawing on CDR3 differences between clinicopathological groups, the researchers built a classifier meant to tell apart patients with distant-metastatic papillary thyroid cancer. The Shannon index was used to measure repertoire diversity, and the Morisita-Horn index was used to measure how similar tumor and blood repertoires were. Starting from the raw public reads, TCRdb applied fastp trimming at Q25, assembled clones with MiXCR and retained in-frame beta chains. Here the V and J calls rest on TCRdb's processing, not on the authors' analysis. This sample lists some 26,000 clones; 20% to 30% were detected once. The ten largest account for around 20% of the sample.

No patient had received any treatment before thyroid surgery. The study retrospectively analysed patient clinical samples collected from the early 2010s to the late 2010s using T-cell receptor beta sequencing. Concerning this clone: The target of this receptor is not known. The junction differs from germline at one of its ends, possibly a read error.

The sequencing input was blood. The receptor was isolated from a male donor with papillary thyroid cancer or a benign thyroid nodule (not recorded which). Some clones in this sample may be carry-over from other donors' samples. The chain is encoded by TRBV7-8 joined to TRBJ1-2; no D gene call is confident. The CDR3 reads CASSFSGGPYCYTF. The bases are TGTGCCAGCAGTTTCTCAGGCGGCCCCTATTGCTACACCTTC.